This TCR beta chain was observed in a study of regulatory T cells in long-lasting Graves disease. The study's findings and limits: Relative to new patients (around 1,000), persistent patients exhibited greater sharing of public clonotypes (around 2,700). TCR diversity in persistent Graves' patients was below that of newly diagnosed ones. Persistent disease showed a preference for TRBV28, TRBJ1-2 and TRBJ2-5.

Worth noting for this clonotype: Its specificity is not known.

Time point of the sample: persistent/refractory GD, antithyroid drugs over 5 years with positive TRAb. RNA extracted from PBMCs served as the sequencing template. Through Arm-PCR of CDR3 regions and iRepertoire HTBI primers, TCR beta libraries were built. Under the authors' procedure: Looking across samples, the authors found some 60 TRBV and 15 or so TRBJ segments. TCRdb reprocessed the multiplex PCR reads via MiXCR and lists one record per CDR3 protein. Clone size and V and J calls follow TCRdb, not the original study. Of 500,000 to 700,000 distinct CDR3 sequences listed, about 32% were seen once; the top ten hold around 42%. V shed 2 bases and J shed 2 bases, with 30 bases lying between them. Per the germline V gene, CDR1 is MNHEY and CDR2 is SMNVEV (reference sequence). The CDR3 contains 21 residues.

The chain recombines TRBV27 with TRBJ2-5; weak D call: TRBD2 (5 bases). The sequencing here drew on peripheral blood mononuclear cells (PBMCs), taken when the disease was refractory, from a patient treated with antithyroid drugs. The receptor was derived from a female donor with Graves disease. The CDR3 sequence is CASSLKGPWLRVREKQETQYF. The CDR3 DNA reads TGTGCCAGCAGTTTAAAGGGCCCCTGGTTGCGGGTGAGGGAAAAGCAAGAGACCCAGTACTTC.